The clone carrying this TCR beta chain appeared a few times. CDR3 length equals 13 residues. The ends were cut back, 6 bases at V and 4 bases at J, with 9 bases in the middle. Germline V gene data show CDR1 as MNHNS and CDR2 as SASEGT. TCRdb keeps only in-frame clones here, not all; method: immunoSEQ multiplex PCR. This sample yields 160,000 or so clones, of which approximately 86% are seen a single time; approximately 4.6% belongs to the top ten. This sample is drawn from a study of lymphopenia after photon versus proton radiotherapy. The chain carries TRBV6-1 and TRBJ1-4; perhaps TRBD1 as D (6 bases). The clonotype was recovered from a man aged 50-59 years with gastric cancer. The specimen was peripheral blood, collected from a patient treated with photon-based radiotherapy. This chain's CDR3 is CASRDSYNEKLFF. The CDR3 DNA sequence: TGTGCCAGCAGGGACAGCTATAATGAAAAACTGTTTTTT.